This T cell receptor (beta chain) was sequenced in a study of blood T cell repertoires in COVID-19. In the study overall: The analysed material was cDNA or gDNA that came from T cells, B-cell-depleted T cells, or PBMCs.

V gave up 3 bases and J gave up 8 bases; unmatched junction bases: 4. Per the germline V gene, CDR1 is LNHDA and CDR2 is SQIVND (reference sequence). CDR3 length equals 13 residues. Original methodology: Scientists estimated how many nucleated cells there were by amplifying reference gene primers. TCRdb keeps only in-frame clones here, not all; method: immunoSEQ multiplex PCR. That table gives V, J and clone size, and the DNA gave D and trimming. The sample records about 300,000 clones, around 90% being singletons. This clonotype was obtained from a woman in her 30s who had recovered from COVID-19. The chain carries TRBV19 and TRBJ2-1; 7 nucleotides match TRBD1. Material for sequencing was PBMCs or T cells enriched from blood (not recorded which). CDR3 sequence reads: CASSMGTVDEQFF. DNA of the CDR3: TGTGCCAGTAGTATGGGGACAGTCGATGAGCAGTTCTTC.